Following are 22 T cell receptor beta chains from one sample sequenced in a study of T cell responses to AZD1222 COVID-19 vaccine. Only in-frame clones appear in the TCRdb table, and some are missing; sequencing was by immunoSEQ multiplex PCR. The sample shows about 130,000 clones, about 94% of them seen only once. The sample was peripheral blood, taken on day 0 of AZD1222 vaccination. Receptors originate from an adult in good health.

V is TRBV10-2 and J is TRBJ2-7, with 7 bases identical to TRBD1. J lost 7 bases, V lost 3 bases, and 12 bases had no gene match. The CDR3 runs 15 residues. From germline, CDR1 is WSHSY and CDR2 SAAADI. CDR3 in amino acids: CASSDPGQRGREQYF. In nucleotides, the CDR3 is TGCGCCAGCAGTGACCCGGGACAGCGCGGTAGGGAGCAGTACTTC.

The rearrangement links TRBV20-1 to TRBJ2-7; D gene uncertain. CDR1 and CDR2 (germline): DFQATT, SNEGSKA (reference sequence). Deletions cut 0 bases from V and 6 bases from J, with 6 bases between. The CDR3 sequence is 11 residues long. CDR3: CSARDWPEQYF. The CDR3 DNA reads TGCAGTGCTAGAGATTGGCCCGAGCAGTACTTC.

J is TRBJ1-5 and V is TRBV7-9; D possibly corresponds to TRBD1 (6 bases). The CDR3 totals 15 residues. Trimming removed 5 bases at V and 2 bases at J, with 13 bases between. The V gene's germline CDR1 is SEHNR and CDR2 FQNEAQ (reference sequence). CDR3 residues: CASSPTGYGNQPQHF. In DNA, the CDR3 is TGTGCCAGCAGCCCGACAGGCTACGGCAATCAGCCCCAGCATTTT.

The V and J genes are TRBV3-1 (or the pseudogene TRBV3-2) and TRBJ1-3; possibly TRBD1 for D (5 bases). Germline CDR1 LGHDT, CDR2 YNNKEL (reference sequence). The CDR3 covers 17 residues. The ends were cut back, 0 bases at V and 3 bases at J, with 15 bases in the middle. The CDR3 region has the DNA TGTGCCAGCAGCCAAGAACCTCAGGGCTTTCTTGGAAACACCATATATTTT. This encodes CASSQEPQGFLGNTIYF.

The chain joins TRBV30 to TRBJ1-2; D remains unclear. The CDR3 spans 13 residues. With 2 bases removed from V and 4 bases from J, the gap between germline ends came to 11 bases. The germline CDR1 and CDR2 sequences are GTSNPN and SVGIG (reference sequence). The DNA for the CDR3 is TGTGCCTGGAGTATAGGCCTACGCTATGGCTACACCTTC. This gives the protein CAWSIGLRYGYTF.

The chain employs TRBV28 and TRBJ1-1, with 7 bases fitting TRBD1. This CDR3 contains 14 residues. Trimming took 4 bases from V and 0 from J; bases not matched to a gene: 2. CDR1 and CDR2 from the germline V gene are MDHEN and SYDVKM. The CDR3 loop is CASSYRGMNTEAFF. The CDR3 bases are TGTGCCAGCAGTTACAGGGGTATGAACACTGAAGCTTTCTTT.

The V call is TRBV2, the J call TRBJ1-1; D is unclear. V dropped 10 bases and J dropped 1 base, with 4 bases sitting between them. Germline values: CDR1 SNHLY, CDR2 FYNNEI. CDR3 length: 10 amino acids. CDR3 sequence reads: CANGNTEAFF. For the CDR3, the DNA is TGTGCCAACGGGAACACTGAAGCTTTCTTT.

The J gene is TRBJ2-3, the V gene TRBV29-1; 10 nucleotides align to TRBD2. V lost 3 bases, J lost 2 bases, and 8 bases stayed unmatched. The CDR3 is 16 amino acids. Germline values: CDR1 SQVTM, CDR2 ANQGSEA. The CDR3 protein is CSVEEREGTLTDTQYF. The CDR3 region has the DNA TGCAGCGTTGAGGAGCGGGAGGGCACCCTCACAGATACGCAGTATTTT.

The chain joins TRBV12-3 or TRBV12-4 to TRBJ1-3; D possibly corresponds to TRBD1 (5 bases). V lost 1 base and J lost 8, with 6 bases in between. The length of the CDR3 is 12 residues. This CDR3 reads CASSLVGDTIYF. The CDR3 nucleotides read TGTGCCAGCAGTTTAGTGGGGGACACCATATATTTT.

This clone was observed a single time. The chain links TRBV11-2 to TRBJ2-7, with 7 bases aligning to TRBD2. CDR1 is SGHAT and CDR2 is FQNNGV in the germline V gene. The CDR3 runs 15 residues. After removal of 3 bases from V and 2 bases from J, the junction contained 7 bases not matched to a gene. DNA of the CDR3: TGTGCCAGCAGCTTGGGGGGGGTCACCACCTACGAGCAGTACTTC. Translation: CASSLGGVTTYEQYF.

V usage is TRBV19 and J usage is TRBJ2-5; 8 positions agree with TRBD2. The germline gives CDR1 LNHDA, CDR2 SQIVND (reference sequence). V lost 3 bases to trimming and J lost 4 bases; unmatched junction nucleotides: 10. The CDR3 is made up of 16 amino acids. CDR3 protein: CASSIGSGIVPETQYF. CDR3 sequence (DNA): TGTGCCAGTAGTATTGGTAGCGGGATCGTCCCAGAGACCCAGTACTTC.

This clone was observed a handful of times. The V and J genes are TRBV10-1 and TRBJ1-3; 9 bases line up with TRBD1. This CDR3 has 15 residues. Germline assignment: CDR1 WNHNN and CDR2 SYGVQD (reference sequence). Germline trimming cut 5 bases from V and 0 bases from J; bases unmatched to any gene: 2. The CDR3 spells CASSQTGGSGNTIYF. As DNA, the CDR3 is TGCGCCAGCAGTCAGACAGGGGGCTCTGGAAACACCATATATTTT.

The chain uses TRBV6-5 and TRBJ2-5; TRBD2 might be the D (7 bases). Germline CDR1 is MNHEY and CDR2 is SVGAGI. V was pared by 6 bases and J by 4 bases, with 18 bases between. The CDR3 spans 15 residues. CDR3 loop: CASRAEGGRRETQYF. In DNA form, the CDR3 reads TGTGCCAGCAGGGCCGAGGGGGGGCGCCGAGAGACCCAGTACTTC.

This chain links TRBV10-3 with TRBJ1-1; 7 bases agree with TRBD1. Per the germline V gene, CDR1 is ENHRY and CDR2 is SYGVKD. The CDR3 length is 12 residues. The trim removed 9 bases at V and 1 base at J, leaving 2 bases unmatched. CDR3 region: CAMGQPNTEAFF. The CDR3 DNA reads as TGTGCCATGGGACAGCCGAACACTGAAGCTTTCTTT.

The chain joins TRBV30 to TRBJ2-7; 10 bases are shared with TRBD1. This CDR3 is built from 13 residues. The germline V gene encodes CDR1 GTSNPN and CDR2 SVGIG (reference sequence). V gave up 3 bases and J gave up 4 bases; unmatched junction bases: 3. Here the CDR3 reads CAWSRDRGYEQYF. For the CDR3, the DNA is TGTGCCTGGAGCCGGGACAGGGGATACGAGCAGTACTTC. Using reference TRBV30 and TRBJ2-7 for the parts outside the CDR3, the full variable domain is SQTIHQWPATLVQPVGSPLSLECTVEGTSNPNLYWYRQAAGRGLQLLFYSVGIGQISSEVPQNLSASRPQDRQFILSSKKLLLSDSGFYLCAWSRDRGYEQYFGPGTRLTVT.

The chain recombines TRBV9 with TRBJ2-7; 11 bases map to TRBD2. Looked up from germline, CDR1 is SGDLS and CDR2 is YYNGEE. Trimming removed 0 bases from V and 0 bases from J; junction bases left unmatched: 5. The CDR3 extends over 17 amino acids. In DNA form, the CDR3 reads TGTGCCAGCAGCGTAGGGACTAGCGGGCGTGGCTCCTACGAGCAGTACTTC. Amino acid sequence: CASSVGTSGRGSYEQYF.

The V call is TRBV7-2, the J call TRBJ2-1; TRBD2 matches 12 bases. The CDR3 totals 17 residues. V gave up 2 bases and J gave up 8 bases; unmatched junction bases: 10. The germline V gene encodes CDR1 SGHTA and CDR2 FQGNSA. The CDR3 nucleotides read TGTGCCAGCAGCTTAACCCCCTTAACTAGCGGGGGGCATGAGCAGTTCTTC. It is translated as CASSLTPLTSGGHEQFF.

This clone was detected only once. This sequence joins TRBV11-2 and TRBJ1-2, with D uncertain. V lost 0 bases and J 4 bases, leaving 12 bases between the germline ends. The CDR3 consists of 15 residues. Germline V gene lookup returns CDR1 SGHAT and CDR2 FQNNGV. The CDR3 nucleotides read TGTGCCAGCAGCTTAGACGGGCAGGCAATCTATGGCTACACCTTC. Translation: CASSLDGQAIYGYTF.

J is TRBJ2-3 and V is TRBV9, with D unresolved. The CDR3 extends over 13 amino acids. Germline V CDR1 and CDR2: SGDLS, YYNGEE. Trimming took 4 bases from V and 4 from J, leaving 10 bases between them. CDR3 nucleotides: TGTGCCAGCAGCCAAAGGGCGGCAGATACGCAGTATTTT. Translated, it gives CASSQRAADTQYF.

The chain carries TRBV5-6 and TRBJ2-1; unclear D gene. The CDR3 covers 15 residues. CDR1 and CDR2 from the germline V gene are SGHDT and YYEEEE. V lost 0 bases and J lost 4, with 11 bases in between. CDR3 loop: CASSLGQVPYNEQFF. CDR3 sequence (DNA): TGTGCCAGCAGCTTGGGCCAGGTACCTTACAATGAGCAGTTCTTC.

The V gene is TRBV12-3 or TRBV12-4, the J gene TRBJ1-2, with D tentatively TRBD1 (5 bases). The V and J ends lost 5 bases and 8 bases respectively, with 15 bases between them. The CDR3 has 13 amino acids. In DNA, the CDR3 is TGTGCCAGCAGTCGACAGAGAGGAAACGGCTACACCTTC. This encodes CASSRQRGNGYTF.

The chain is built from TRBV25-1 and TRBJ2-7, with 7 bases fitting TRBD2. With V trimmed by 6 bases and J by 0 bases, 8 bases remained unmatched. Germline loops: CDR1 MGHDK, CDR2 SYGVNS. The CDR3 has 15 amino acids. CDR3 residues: CASRARGVSSYEQYF. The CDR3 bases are TGTGCCAGCAGGGCCCGGGGGGTTAGCTCCTACGAGCAGTACTTC.